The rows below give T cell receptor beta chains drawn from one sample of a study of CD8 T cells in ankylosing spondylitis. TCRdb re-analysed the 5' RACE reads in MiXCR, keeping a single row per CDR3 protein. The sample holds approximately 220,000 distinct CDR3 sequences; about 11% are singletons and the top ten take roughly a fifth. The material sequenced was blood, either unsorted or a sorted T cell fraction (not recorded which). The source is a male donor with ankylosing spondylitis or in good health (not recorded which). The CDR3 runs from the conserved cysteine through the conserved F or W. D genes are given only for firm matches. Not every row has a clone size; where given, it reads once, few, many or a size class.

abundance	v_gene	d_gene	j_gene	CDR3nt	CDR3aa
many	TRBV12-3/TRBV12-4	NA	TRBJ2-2	TGTGCCAGCAGTCAGACCGGGGAGCTGTTTTTT	CASSQTGELFF
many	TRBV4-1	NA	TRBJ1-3	TGCGCCAGCAGCCCAGGAAGGGATGGAAACACCATATATTTT	CASSPGRDGNTIYF
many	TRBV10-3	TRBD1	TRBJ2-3	TGTGCCATCAGTGATAGTGGTAAGGGGGCGGCAGATACGCAGTATTTT	CAISDSGKGAADTQYF
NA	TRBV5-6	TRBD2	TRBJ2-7	TGTGCCAGCAGCAAACCAGCGGGGGGCACCTACGAGCAGTACTTC	CASSKPAGGTYEQYF
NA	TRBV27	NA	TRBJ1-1	TGTGCCAGCAGTTTATGGGGGGACGGGAACACTGAAGCTTTCTTT	CASSLWGDGNTEAFF
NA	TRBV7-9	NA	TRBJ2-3	TGTGCCAGCAGCTTAGAAGGTTTAGGGGGGGCCACAGATACGCAGTATTTT	CASSLEGLGGATDTQYF
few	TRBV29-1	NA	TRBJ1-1	TGCAGCGTTGAAGTAGGTCAGCGAGGAGAAGCTTTCTTT	CSVEVGQRGEAFF
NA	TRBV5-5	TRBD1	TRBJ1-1	TGTGCCAGCCTCCAGGGGGCAAACACTGAAGCTTTCTTT	CASLQGANTEAFF
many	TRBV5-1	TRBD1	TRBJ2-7	TGCGCCAGCAGCACCAGACAGGGCGAGGGGTCCTACGAGCAGTACTTC	CASSTRQGEGSYEQYF
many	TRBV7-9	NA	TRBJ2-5	TGTGCCAGCAGCTACTGGAGGACTCCGGGCGGATCAGAGACCCAGTACTTC	CASSYWRTPGGSETQYF
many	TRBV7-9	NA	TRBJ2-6	TGTGCCAGCAGCTTAGTTCTATCTGGGGCCAACGTCCTGACTTTC	CASSLVLSGANVLTF
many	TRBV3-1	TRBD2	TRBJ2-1	TGTGCCAGCCATAGCGGGGGTCCGAACGTTGAGCAGTTCTTC	CASHSGGPNVEQFF
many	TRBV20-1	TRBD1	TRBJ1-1	TGCAGTGCTAGCGGACAGGGGAAGTTAAGCGCTTTCTTT	CSASGQGKLSAFF
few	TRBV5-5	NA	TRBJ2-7	TGTGCCAGCAGCTCTAACGCAGGGCTCTACGAGCAGTACTTC	CASSSNAGLYEQYF
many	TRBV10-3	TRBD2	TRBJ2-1	TGTGCCATCAGTGAGTCGAGGGCTAGCGGGGATTACAATGAGCAGTTCTTC	CAISESRASGDYNEQFF
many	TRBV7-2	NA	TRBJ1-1	TGTGCCACTTTATCTCGGGGGGGGCGTGAAGCTTTCTTT	CATLSRGGREAFF
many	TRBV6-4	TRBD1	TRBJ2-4	TGTGCCAGCAGTGAACAGGGGATCGGAAACATTCAGTACTTC	CASSEQGIGNIQYF
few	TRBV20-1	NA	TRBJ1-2	TGCAGTGCTAGAGACCCCCGGGGGGCTGCCTATGGCTACACCTTC	CSARDPRGAAYGYTF
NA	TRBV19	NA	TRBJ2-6	TGTGCCAGTACCCCCAACTCTGGGGCGAGTCAAGGGGCCAACGTCCTGACTTTC	CASTPNSGASQGANVLTF
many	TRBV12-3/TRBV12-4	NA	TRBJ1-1	TGTGCCAGCAGTCAGGGACGTAACACTGAAGCTTTCTTT	CASSQGRNTEAFF
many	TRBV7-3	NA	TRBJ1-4	TGTGCCAGCAGCTTAACGAGGGTTGGGTCCGGGTATGAAAAACTGTTTTTT	CASSLTRVGSGYEKLFF
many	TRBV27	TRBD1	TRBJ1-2	TGTGCCAGCAGCCCAAGGACAGGTCATGGCTACACCTTC	CASSPRTGHGYTF
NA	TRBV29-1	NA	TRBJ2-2	TGCAGCGTTCTACAGAATACTTACACCGGGGAGCTGTTTTTT	CSVLQNTYTGELFF
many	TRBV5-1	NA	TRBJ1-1	TGCGCCAGCAGCTTGGAAGACAGTCGGGACACTGAAGCTTTCTTT	CASSLEDSRDTEAFF
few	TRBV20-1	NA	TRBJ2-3	TGCAGTGCCGAGACCCCGGCTAGCACAGATACGCAGTATTTT	CSAETPASTDTQYF
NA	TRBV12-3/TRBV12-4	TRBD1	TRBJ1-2	TGTGCCAGCAGTCCCTTGCGGGGGACAGGTGGCTATGGCTACACCTTC	CASSPLRGTGGYGYTF
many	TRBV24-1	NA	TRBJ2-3	TGTGCCACCAGTGATCACACGGAAGATACGCAGTATTTT	CATSDHTEDTQYF
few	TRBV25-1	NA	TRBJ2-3	TGTGCCAGCACCAACACAGACCGCACAGATACGCAGTATTTT	CASTNTDRTDTQYF
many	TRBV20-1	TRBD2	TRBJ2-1	TGCAGTGCTAGGCTAGCGGGGCTGAGTGAGCAGTTCTTC	CSARLAGLSEQFF
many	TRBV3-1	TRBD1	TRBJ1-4	TGTGCCAGCAGCCTTCGGGGACAGAATGAAAAACTGTTTTTT	CASSLRGQNEKLFF
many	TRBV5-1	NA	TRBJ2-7	TGCGCCAGCAGCTTGGAACAGGAGTACTCCTACGAGCAGTACTTC	CASSLEQEYSYEQYF
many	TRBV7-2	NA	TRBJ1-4	TGTGCCAGCAGCTTAGCACGGTCTAATGAAAAACTGTTTTTT	CASSLARSNEKLFF
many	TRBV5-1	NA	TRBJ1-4	TGCGCCAGCAGCTTGGAAGGGAGGCCTAATGAAAAACTGTTTTTT	CASSLEGRPNEKLFF
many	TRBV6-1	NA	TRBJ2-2	TGTGCCAGCAGTCGATCCTTACAGGGTGCCGGGGAGCTGTTTTTT	CASSRSLQGAGELFF
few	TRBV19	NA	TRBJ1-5	TGTGCCAGTTTGCAGGGGTCCTTGGGTAATCAGCCCCAGCATTTT	CASLQGSLGNQPQHF
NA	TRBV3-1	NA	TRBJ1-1	TGTGCCAGCAGCCAAAGTAACAGGATGAACACTGAAGCTTTCTTT	CASSQSNRMNTEAFF
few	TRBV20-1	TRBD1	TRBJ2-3	TGCAGTGCCAGGCCGGGACAGGGCAACACAGATACGCAGTATTTT	CSARPGQGNTDTQYF
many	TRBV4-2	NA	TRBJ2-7	TGTGCCAGCAGCCAAGAATTAGTACCAAACTACGAGCAGTACTTC	CASSQELVPNYEQYF
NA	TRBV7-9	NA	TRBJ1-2	TGTGTCAGCAGCTTAGAAACGGCCCGGTCCTATGGCTACACCTTC	CVSSLETARSYGYTF
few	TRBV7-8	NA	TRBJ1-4	TGTGCCAGCAGCTTAGCTATGGGAAGAACTAATGAAAAACTGTTTTTT	CASSLAMGRTNEKLFF
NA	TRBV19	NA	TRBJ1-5	TGTGCCAGTAGTATGAGGACAGACTCAAATCAGCCCCAGCATTTT	CASSMRTDSNQPQHF
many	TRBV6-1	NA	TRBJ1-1	TGTGCCAGCAGTGCCACGGACGCAGGTAGTGGTGCTGAAGCTTTCTTT	CASSATDAGSGAEAFF
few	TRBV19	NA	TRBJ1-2	TGTGCCAGTAGGCACCCGGTCTCCATTGATGGCTACACCTTC	CASRHPVSIDGYTF
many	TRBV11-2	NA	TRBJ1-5	TGTGCCAGCAGCCGGACACAAAATCAGCCCCAGCATTTT	CASSRTQNQPQHF
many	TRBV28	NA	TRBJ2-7	TGTGCCAGCAGTTCCAAAACCGGGTTCTCTAGGGAGCAGTACTTC	CASSSKTGFSREQYF
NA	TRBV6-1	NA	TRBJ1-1	TGTGCCAGCACAAACGGGGTTCACACTGAAGCTTTCTTT	CASTNGVHTEAFF
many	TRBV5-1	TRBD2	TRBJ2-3	TGCGCCAGCAGCCCCGGACTAGCGGCCACAGATACGCAGTATTTT	CASSPGLAATDTQYF
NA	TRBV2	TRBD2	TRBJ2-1	TGTGCCAGCATGATAGCGGGGACGTCCTACAATGAGCAGTTCTTC	CASMIAGTSYNEQFF
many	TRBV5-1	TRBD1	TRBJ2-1	TGCGCCAGCCGACAGGGGGCGAACAATGAGCAGTTCTTC	CASRQGANNEQFF
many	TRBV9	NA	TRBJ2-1	TGTGCCAGCAGCGTAGGTATGGGTTTCGGTGAGCAGTTCTTC	CASSVGMGFGEQFF
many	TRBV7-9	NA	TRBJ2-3	TGTGCCAGCAGCTCAGAGGGCCGCTCCACAGATACGCAGTATTTT	CASSSEGRSTDTQYF
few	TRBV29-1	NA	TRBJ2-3	TGCAGCGTTGTCCCGTCTGAGCAGGACCGACCCACAGATACGCAGTATTTT	CSVVPSEQDRPTDTQYF
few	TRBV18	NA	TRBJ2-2	TGTGCCAGCTCACGAGAACAGGGCCAACTGTCGAACACCGGGGAGCTGTTTTTT	CASSREQGQLSNTGELFF
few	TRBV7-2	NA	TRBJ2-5	TGTGCCAGCAGCTTATACGGAAGCAAAGAGACCCAGTACTTC	CASSLYGSKETQYF
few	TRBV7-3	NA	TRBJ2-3	TGTGCCAGCAGCTCCCGAGGGGGAGATACGCAGTATTTT	CASSSRGGDTQYF
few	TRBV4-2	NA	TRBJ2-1	TGTGCCAGCAGCCAAGATTTGGCTGGTTTCGGTTTCGACGAGCAGTTCTTC	CASSQDLAGFGFDEQFF